Described below is a single T cell receptor beta chain sequence and its context. Its antigen specificity is not known. Base qualities are missing; no much larger clone stands one base away. This specimen's time point label, per the study, means: about 28 days (+/-7) after the second vaccine dose. AZD1222 recipients given second doses at about 4 weeks or at about 12 weeks were pooled, since spike-specific TCR depth and breadth were not found to differ between the two schedules. The vaccinee samples were drawn from two UK trials, COV001 and COV002, one of which was a single-blind randomized controlled phase 2/3 trial testing AZD1222 (ChAdOx1 nCoV-19) in healthy adults. For TCRbeta chain sequencing, PBMC samples from trial participants were taken at day 0 and at day 28 after the second dose. The CDR3 regions of human TCRbeta chains were analyzed by immunosequencing. The paper's data handling went like this. TCRs in the repertoires were compared against a reference library of SARS-CoV-2-specific TCRs that had been generated with the MIRA antigen-specificity platform. Breadth was defined as the fraction of unique TCRs that were SARS-CoV-2-associated. Depth was defined as the fraction of total T cells that were SARS-CoV-2-associated. Using the MIRA data, each spike-specific TCR was mapped to the spike region that the TCR reacts to and placed in a CD4 or CD8 class. Log10-transformed breadth and depth values were compared by one-way ANOVA with Sidak's multiple comparisons tests. Sourced from immuneACCESS, this table was stored by TCRdb with only in-frame sequences that have V and J called. A share of the clones is absent; for the studies checked, an unresolved V gene accounts for under half, and the remainder has no known explanation. The V and J calls and clone size are taken from that table; D and trimming were inferred from the DNA. Present in this sample are roughly 150,000 clones, approximately 92% of which were seen just once. Around 6.5% of the sample is held by the ten biggest clonotypes.

The data belong to a study of T cell responses to AZD1222 COVID-19 vaccine (dated by TCRdb to the early 2020s). In terms of the full investigation: TCR sequencing covered 230 to 250 trial participants: 207 given two doses of AZD1222 and about 26 given two doses of MenACWY control vaccine. Trial participants were enrolled by age into subgroups of 18-55, 56-69 and 70-plus years, and roughly 150, 30 and 60 TCR-sequenced participants, respectively, were included in these subgroups. Paper-wide results and their limitations: No day 14 peak-response samples were available, so repertoires were characterized only after the peak T cell response. Reportedly, close to half of the unique spike-specific TCRs recognized epitopes lying outside the regions that are mutated in the B.1.351 and B.1.1.7 variants. The 56-69-year group was small, and its depth increase did not reach significance, likely because of low power. Most participants were white British and females outnumbered males, and the authors suggested that clonal diversity may have been underestimated. Only six AZD1222 recipients were SARS-CoV-2 seropositive at baseline, limiting conclusions about previously exposed vaccinees. The vaccine-associated CD4 TCRs covered the entire spike protein, and the dominant responses fell in regions 160-218 and 743-854. After two AZD1222 doses, spike-specific TCR breadth and depth were significantly higher than at day 0 and than in MenACWY recipients.

Taken from the germline V gene, the CDR1 and CDR2 loops are MGHRA and YSYEKL. V is cut by 0 bases and J by 6 bases, and the space between the germline ends is 12 bases. The cysteine opens and the phenylalanine closes a CDR3 of 14 amino acids. Only the CDR3 region is kept as DNA, spanning 42 bases read in frame from base 1. The TCR was taken from an adult who received the AZD1222 COVID-19 vaccine. This sample comprised peripheral blood, obtained 28 days after the second AZD1222 dose. The rearrangement combines TRBV4-1 with TRBJ2-7; the D gene is not confidently resolved. The sequenced DNA is TGCGCCAGCAGCCAAGACCGCAGAGCTGGCGAGCAGTACTTC. This encodes CASSQDRRAGEQYF.